Sequencing of this TCR beta chain was carried out in a study of T-cell memory formation after mild COVID-19. Study context: TCR clusters were largely donor specific. Study-wide results and limits: That cross-reactive memory joined was suggested by some responding clones appearing in pre-infection memory.

This clonotype has at least ten counts. No antigen is known for it. TCRdb used MiXCR to reprocess the 5' RACE reads, holding one entry per CDR3 protein. The table includes 100,000 to 120,000 distinct CDR3 sequences, about a sixth detected once. This TCR was sampled from a man younger than 30 who had mild COVID-19 (a few samples of this study predate the infection). Cell type and time point are not known. Sequencing input: PBMCs or a T cell subset sorted from them (not recorded which).

CDR3 protein: CASSPQGYEQYF. The CDR3 DNA reads TGTGCCAGCAGCCCACAGGGCTACGAGCAGTACTTC. This chain connects TRBV12-3 or TRBV12-4 to TRBJ2-7; TRBD1 might be the D (6 bases). The V end lost 6 bases, the J end lost 3 bases, and 9 bases lay between the germline ends. The CDR3 loop spans 12 amino acids.